Below, 20 T cell receptor beta chains from the same sample are listed, as sequenced in a study of T-cell reconstitution after alpha-beta-depleted transplantation in children. Unique molecular identifiers were used to barcode this TCRbeta library. MiXCR, applied by TCRdb to the PCR reads, yields one record per CDR3 protein. The data show around 960,000 distinct CDR3 sequences, about 30% seen once. This specimen consisted of PBMCs, mostly from graft donor cells, obtained 360 days after TCRalphabeta/CD19-depleted stem cell transplant. The receptors were gathered from a boy less than two years old who had a stem cell transplant for SCID, so the T cells may come from the graft donor.

This clonotype was detected only a few times. The V and J genes are TRBV14 and TRBJ2-2, with D maybe TRBD2 (5 bases). This CDR3 is 16 amino acids long. V was cut by 0 bases and J by 4 bases, with 12 bases left in between. Germline V gives CDR1 SGHDN, CDR2 FVKESK. The CDR3 sequence: CASSQDWSRVTGELFF. In DNA, the CDR3 is TGTGCCAGCAGCCAAGATTGGTCGAGGGTCACCGGGGAGCTGTTTTTT.

The chain has TRBV9 and TRBJ1-4; 9 bases agree with TRBD1. CDR1 is SGDLS, CDR2 YYNGEE, per germline. This CDR3 is built from 15 residues. Losses at the gene ends were 3 bases for V and 7 bases for J; bases not matched to a gene: 7. The CDR3 reads CASSAVPDRGEKLFF. The CDR3, as DNA: TGTGCCAGCAGCGCCGTCCCGGACAGGGGTGAAAAACTGTTTTTT.

The chain carries TRBV20-1 and TRBJ1-5, with a weak D call TRBD1 (6 bases). The CDR3 sequence is 14 residues long. The V and J ends lost 6 bases and 2 bases respectively, with 14 bases between them. Germline V lookup: CDR1 DFQATT, CDR2 SNEGSKA (reference sequence). This chain's CDR3 is CSARRGGGNQPQHF. The CDR3 DNA sequence: TGCAGTGCCCGAAGGGGGGGAGGCAATCAGCCCCAGCATTTT.

The rearrangement uses TRBV20-1 and TRBJ1-2; possible D gene TRBD1, 6 bases. The CDR3 runs to 14 residues. The V gene lost 5 bases and the J gene lost 2 bases, with 15 bases spanning the gap. The germline CDR1 and CDR2 sequences are DFQATT and SNEGSKA (reference sequence). The DNA of the CDR3 is TGCAGTGCTGGGGGGGGCGTGATGAACTATGGCTACACCTTC. Translation: CSAGGGVMNYGYTF.

The table lists this clonotype with a few counts. V gene TRBV12-3 or TRBV12-4 combines with J gene TRBJ2-4; no definite D call. V shed 6 bases and J shed 1 base, with 10 bases lying between them. CDR3 length: 14 amino acids. CDR3 protein: CASREASAKNIQYF. In nucleotides, the CDR3 is TGTGCCAGCAGGGAAGCTAGTGCCAAAAACATTCAGTACTTC.

This clonotype came up a few times. CDR3 protein: CASSQGVGLRPQIYEQYF. The CDR3 region has the DNA TGCGCCAGCAGCCAAGGGGTCGGGTTGCGGCCCCAAATCTACGAGCAGTACTTC. The genes are TRBV4-3 and TRBJ2-7; D gene ambiguous. Germline V CDR1 and CDR2: LGHNA, YSLEER. This CDR3 spans 18 amino acids. With 1 base removed from V and 3 bases from J, the gap between germline ends came to 22 bases.

This chain uses TRBV11-3 with TRBJ2-3; no clear D. Germline V lookup: CDR1 SGHNT, CDR2 YENEEA. The CDR3 has 13 amino acids. The V end lost 4 bases, the J end lost 5 bases, and 10 bases lay between the germline ends. In DNA form, the CDR3 reads TGTGCCAGCAGCTCCTCTTTGAGAGATACGCAGTATTTT. Translated, it gives CASSSSLRDTQYF.

This clonotype was detected a few times. J is TRBJ2-7 and V is TRBV5-5; weak D call: TRBD1 (5 bases). V lost 0 bases and J 6 bases, leaving 16 bases between the germline ends. CDR3 size: 15 residues. The germline gives CDR1 SGHKS, CDR2 YYEKEE (reference sequence). Written as DNA, the CDR3 is TGTGCCAGCAGCTTGGTCTCGTGGGGCCAATTCGAGCAGTACTTC. It translates to CASSLVSWGQFEQYF.

The CDR3 nucleotides read TGTGCCAGCAGCTTAGGCAGGGTCGATGAGCAGTTCTTC. This encodes CASSLGRVDEQFF. The V call is TRBV11-2, the J call TRBJ2-1; weak D call: TRBD1 (5 bases). V was pared by 1 base and J by 8 bases, with 9 bases between. The CDR3 covers 13 residues. Germline V CDR1 and CDR2: SGHAT, FQNNGV.

This clonotype turned up a few times. This sequence joins TRBV10-3 and TRBJ1-1; D is ambiguous. CDR1 and CDR2 (germline): ENHRY, SYGVKD. With 1 base removed from V and 4 bases from J, the gap between germline ends came to 4 bases. The CDR3 loop spans 12 amino acids. The CDR3 region has the DNA TGTGCCATCAGTGAGTGGAGCACTGAAGCTTTCTTT. This translates into CAISEWSTEAFF.

This clonotype was counted a few times. The rearrangement links TRBV14 to TRBJ2-1; 7 nucleotides match TRBD2. Germline V gene lookup returns CDR1 SGHDN and CDR2 FVKESK. This CDR3 region has 17 residues. J was trimmed by 5 bases and V by 1 base; bases with no gene match: 11. The CDR3 region has the DNA TGTGCCAGCAGCCAAGCAAGCGGAGCGGGGTCTGACAATGAGCAGTTCTTC. This translates into CASSQASGAGSDNEQFF.

The V gene is TRBV6-5, the J gene TRBJ2-7, with D possibly matching TRBD1 (6 bases). V lost 4 bases to trimming and J lost 0 bases, with 13 bases between them. The CDR3 contains 15 residues. CDR1 is MNHEY, CDR2 SVGAGI, per germline. CDR3 in DNA: TGTGCCAGCAGTTCCACAGGGCTCAGCTCCTACGAGCAGTACTTC. It codes for CASSSTGLSSYEQYF.

The J gene is TRBJ2-1, the V gene TRBV20-1; D not certain. Germline V lookup: CDR1 DFQATT, CDR2 SNEGSKA (reference sequence). CDR3 length equals 11 residues. The ends were cut back, 4 bases at V and 3 bases at J, with 4 bases in the middle. CDR3 nucleotide sequence: TGCAGTGCTACCATCTACAATGAGCAGTTCTTC. Amino acids: CSATIYNEQFF.

This chain uses TRBV27 with TRBJ2-7; 8 positions match TRBD1. Trimming removed 3 bases from V and 6 bases from J; junction bases left unmatched: 10. Germline assignment: CDR1 MNHEY and CDR2 SMNVEV (reference sequence). The CDR3 is made up of 15 amino acids. CDR3 nucleotides: TGTGCCAGCAGTTTTGATGGGACAGGTTTATCCGAGCAGTACTTC. Amino acids: CASSFDGTGLSEQYF.

In this sample, this clonotype turned up a few times. This chain connects TRBV15 to TRBJ2-1; possibly TRBD2 for D (5 bases). From germline, CDR1 is LNHNV and CDR2 YYDKDF (reference sequence). Deletions cut 8 bases from V and 0 bases from J, with 8 bases between. The length of the CDR3 is 13 residues. CDR3 nucleotides: TGTGCCACCCGCCTAGCCTCCTACAATGAGCAGTTCTTC. As protein: CATRLASYNEQFF.

The chain couples TRBV7-2 to TRBJ2-3, with 7 bases fitting TRBD1. With 5 bases clipped from V and 6 bases from J, the junction kept 8 bases outside the gene matches. The CDR3 has 14 amino acids. CDR1 is SGHTA and CDR2 is FQGNSA in the germline V gene. Written as DNA, the CDR3 is TGTGCCAGCAGCCGGGACAGCCCTTTTGATACGCAGTATTTT. It specifies CASSRDSPFDTQYF.

V is TRBV10-3 and J is TRBJ2-7; TRBD2 matches 8 bases. With 2 bases clipped from V and 0 bases from J, the junction kept 9 bases outside the gene matches. This CDR3 has 17 residues. Germline lookup yields CDR1 ENHRY and CDR2 SYGVKD. The CDR3 DNA sequence: TGTGCCATCAGTGAGCTCGGGCGGGGGGACCTCTCCTACGAGCAGTACTTC. This encodes CAISELGRGDLSYEQYF.

V and J are TRBV4-3 and TRBJ2-1; tentatively, D is TRBD2 (5 bases). V dropped 3 bases and J dropped 1 base, with 7 bases sitting between them. The CDR3 contains 14 residues. The germline gives CDR1 LGHNA, CDR2 YSLEER. As DNA, the CDR3 is TGCGCCAGCAGCCAGAGGGAATCCTACAATGAGCAGTTCTTC. It is translated as CASSQRESYNEQFF.

This clonotype turned up a few times. The genes are TRBV5-5 and TRBJ1-1; D not certain. V was trimmed by 1 base and J by 4 bases, leaving 5 bases between them. Germline V gene sequence: CDR1 SGHKS, CDR2 YYEKEE (reference sequence). This CDR3 contains 12 residues. The DNA for the CDR3 is TGTGCCAGCAGCTTGATTCGCACTGAAGCTTTCTTT. This gives the protein CASSLIRTEAFF.

The chain uses TRBV6-5 and TRBJ1-2, with 8 bases matching TRBD1. The V segment lost 0 bases and the J segment 3 bases; nucleotides outside the gene matches: 9. Looked up from germline, CDR1 is MNHEY and CDR2 is SVGAGI. CDR3 size: 17 residues. The CDR3 loop is CASSYSMRTGGYYGYTF. The CDR3 DNA follows: TGTGCCAGCAGTTACTCGATGCGCACAGGGGGTTACTATGGCTACACCTTC.